These 12 T cell receptor beta chains share one sample of origin, sequenced in a study of blood T cell repertoires in COVID-19. This table comes from immunoSEQ multiplex PCR, and its TCRdb copy is limited to in-frame clones, with some not included. The data show fewer than 700,000 clones, around nine tenths seen once. Material: peripheral blood. All receptors derive from a woman between 50 and 59 years old with COVID-19, enrolled during active disease.

The chain links TRBV3-1 (or the pseudogene TRBV3-2) to TRBJ1-5; D perhaps matches TRBD1 (6 bases). Germline CDR1 LGHDT, CDR2 YNNKEL (reference sequence). Trimming took 4 bases from V and 7 from J, leaving 14 bases between them. The CDR3 has 14 residues. The CDR3 loop reads CASSPLGRGQPQHF. The CDR3 nucleotides read TGTGCCAGCAGCCCCTTGGGTAGGGGGCAGCCCCAGCATTTT.

V usage is TRBV9 and J usage is TRBJ2-7, with TRBD2 identical over 7 bases. CDR1 is SGDLS, CDR2 YYNGEE, per germline. J gave up 5 bases and V 0 bases, and 2 bases lay outside the gene matches. There are 13 residues in the CDR3. The CDR3 sequence: CASSVGEGDEQYF. The DNA for the CDR3 is TGTGCCAGCAGCGTAGGGGAGGGAGACGAGCAGTACTTC.

This sequence joins TRBV9 and TRBJ1-2, with D tentatively TRBD1 (6 bases). Germline lookup yields CDR1 SGDLS and CDR2 YYNGEE. The V gene lost 4 bases and the J gene lost 6 bases, with 16 bases spanning the gap. This CDR3 comprises 14 residues. CDR3 sequence: CASSLTGLPDGYTF. The CDR3 DNA reads as TGTGCCAGCAGCTTGACAGGTCTTCCCGATGGCTACACCTTC.

J is TRBJ2-3 and V is TRBV19; no clear D gene. Germline loops: CDR1 LNHDA, CDR2 SQIVND (reference sequence). V dropped 6 bases and J dropped 0 bases, with 13 bases sitting between them. The CDR3 totals 15 residues. DNA for the CDR3: TGTGCCAGTAGCGTAAGAGTTACTAGCACAGATACGCAGTATTTT. Residues: CASSVRVTSTDTQYF.

The gene calls are TRBV6-5 and TRBJ2-3, with 11 bases aligning to TRBD2. This CDR3 region has 16 residues. Germline V gene data show CDR1 as MNHEY and CDR2 as SVGAGI. Trimming removed 4 bases from V and 4 bases from J; junction bases left unmatched: 7. Here the CDR3 reads CASSSAGTSGPDTQYF. Here the CDR3 DNA reads TGTGCCAGCAGTTCTGCCGGGACTAGCGGTCCAGATACGCAGTATTTT.

The rearrangement uses TRBV5-5 and TRBJ2-1, with TRBD1 matching over 7 bases. Germline CDR1 SGHKS, CDR2 YYEKEE (reference sequence). V gave up 0 bases and J gave up 6 bases; unmatched junction bases: 3. The CDR3 consists of 14 residues. In nucleotides, the CDR3 is TGTGCCAGCAGCTTGGAACAGGGGAGCAATGAGCAGTTCTTC. Encoded protein: CASSLEQGSNEQFF.

The rearrangement joins TRBV11-2 to TRBJ2-7, with a possible D match to TRBD1 (5 bases). The germline V gene encodes CDR1 SGHAT and CDR2 FQNNGV. The CDR3 runs to 16 residues. V shed 6 bases and J shed 4 bases, with 22 bases lying between them. In nucleotides, the CDR3 is TGTGCCAGCAGACAACCAGGTGGGGCGTCGACTTACGAGCAGTACTTC. It specifies CASRQPGGASTYEQYF.

This chain joins TRBV6-5 and TRBJ2-3, with D perhaps TRBD1 (5 bases). Trimming pared 6 bases from V and 6 bases from J, leaving 13 bases between. The CDR3 length is 13 residues. Germline V gene sequence: CDR1 MNHEY, CDR2 SVGAGI. CDR3 sequence reads: CASSRRVRDTQYF. CDR3 bases: TGTGCCAGCAGCCGCAGGGTGCGGGATACGCAGTATTTT.

The rearrangement joins TRBV9 to TRBJ2-7, with a possible D match to TRBD2 (6 bases). The CDR3 is 13 residues long. Germline values: CDR1 SGDLS, CDR2 YYNGEE. V was pared by 4 bases and J by 5 bases, with 13 bases between. CDR3 in DNA: TGTGCCAGCAGCCCGTCGCCGGGGGACGAGCAGTACTTC. Its translation is CASSPSPGDEQYF.

This sequence joins TRBV28 and TRBJ2-1; the D gene is possibly TRBD2 (5 bases). In germline, CDR1 is MDHEN, CDR2 SYDVKM. Trimming took off 5 bases at V and 3 bases at J, with 14 bases between the two ends. CDR3 size: 15 residues. The CDR3: CASSKDSLHYNEQFF. As DNA, the CDR3 is TGTGCCAGCAGTAAGGACTCCCTCCACTACAATGAGCAGTTCTTC.

The chain has TRBV2 and TRBJ1-3; possibly TRBD1 for D (6 bases). Germline-derived CDR1 and CDR2 are SNHLY and FYNNEI. This CDR3 comprises 13 residues. The germline V and J ends were trimmed by 7 bases and 4 bases, with 11 bases remaining between them. CDR3 bases: TGTGCCAGCAAAACGGGGGGCGGAAACACCATATATTTT. Encoded protein: CASKTGGGNTIYF.

The J gene is TRBJ1-4, the V gene TRBV7-9; tentative D call: TRBD1 (5 bases). Between the trimmed V and J ends, which lost 1 base and 11 bases, there was a span of 14 bases. This CDR3 region has 14 residues. Germline V gene sequence: CDR1 SEHNR, CDR2 FQNEAQ (reference sequence). The CDR3 reads CASSLVIGGWKLFF. CDR3 DNA: TGTGCCAGCAGCTTAGTGATCGGGGGATGGAAACTGTTTTTT.